The rows below give T cell receptor beta chains drawn from one sample of a study of blood T cell repertoires in COVID-19. The method was immunoSEQ multiplex PCR; TCRdb's version includes in-frame clones alone and lacks a portion of them. Among fewer than 500,000 clones listed, approximately 87% were seen once. Sequencing used PBMCs or T cells enriched from blood (not recorded which). These TCRs come from a man aged 25-45 years who had recovered from COVID-19. CDR3s include the opening cysteine and the closing phenylalanine or tryptophan. Each record gives: clone size, D gene, J gene, V gene, CDR3 protein, CDR3 DNA. The D gene is left open where the match is weak. Expanded clones get a size class; other rows say once, few or many, or leave the size out.

clone size: NA; D gene: NA; J gene: TRBJ1-2; V gene: TRBV5-5; CDR3 protein: CASSSQGSGDYGYTF; CDR3 DNA: TGTGCCAGCAGCTCACAGGGAAGTGGGGACTATGGCTACACCTTC
clone size: NA; D gene: NA; J gene: TRBJ1-1; V gene: TRBV6-5; CDR3 protein: CASSYQREWITEAFF; CDR3 DNA: TGTGCCAGCAGTTACCAGAGGGAATGGATCACTGAAGCTTTCTTT
clone size: NA; D gene: TRBD1; J gene: TRBJ2-3; V gene: TRBV24-1; CDR3 protein: CATSESGQGGDTQYF; CDR3 DNA: TGTGCCACCAGTGAATCGGGACAGGGGGGAGATACGCAGTATTTT
clone size: NA; D gene: NA; J gene: TRBJ2-1; V gene: TRBV5-6; CDR3 protein: CASSPDYYNEQFF; CDR3 DNA: TGTGCCAGCAGCCCGGACTACTACAATGAGCAGTTCTTC
clone size: NA; D gene: NA; J gene: TRBJ1-5; V gene: TRBV7-2; CDR3 protein: CASSLQQDSNQPQHF; CDR3 DNA: TGTGCCAGCAGCCTCCAACAGGATAGCAATCAGCCCCAGCATTTT
clone size: NA; D gene: TRBD1; J gene: TRBJ2-7; V gene: TRBV5-6; CDR3 protein: CASSFRRQGLDEQYF; CDR3 DNA: TGTGCCAGCAGCTTTCGGCGACAGGGGCTGGACGAGCAGTACTTC
clone size: NA; D gene: NA; J gene: TRBJ1-5; V gene: TRBV6-2/TRBV6-3; CDR3 protein: CASSYAGYDQPQHF; CDR3 DNA: TGTGCCAGCAGTTACGCGGGGTATGATCAGCCCCAGCATTTT
clone size: once; D gene: TRBD2; J gene: TRBJ2-3; V gene: TRBV6-5; CDR3 protein: CASKRGISTDTQYF; CDR3 DNA: TGTGCCAGCAAGCGGGGGATTAGCACAGATACGCAGTATTTT
clone size: NA; D gene: NA; J gene: TRBJ2-7; V gene: TRBV5-1; CDR3 protein: CASSWTRQGNEQYF; CDR3 DNA: TGCGCCAGCAGCTGGACGCGGCAGGGCAACGAGCAGTACTTC
clone size: NA; D gene: TRBD1; J gene: TRBJ1-3; V gene: TRBV7-8; CDR3 protein: CASRPTGGSSGNTIYF; CDR3 DNA: TGTGCCAGCAGGCCAACAGGGGGTAGCTCTGGAAACACCATATATTTT
clone size: NA; D gene: NA; J gene: TRBJ1-1; V gene: TRBV5-5; CDR3 protein: CASSLIGGEYNTEAFF; CDR3 DNA: TGTGCCAGCAGCTTGATCGGGGGAGAGTATAACACTGAAGCTTTCTTT
clone size: NA; D gene: NA; J gene: TRBJ1-3; V gene: TRBV7-2; CDR3 protein: CASSPHAGSGNTIYF; CDR3 DNA: TGTGCCAGCAGCCCTCATGCAGGCTCTGGAAACACCATATATTTT
clone size: few; D gene: NA; J gene: TRBJ1-2; V gene: TRBV5-1; CDR3 protein: CASSLDVRDSLGYTF; CDR3 DNA: TGCGCCAGCAGCTTGGATGTACGGGATTCACTTGGCTACACCTTC
clone size: NA; D gene: TRBD1; J gene: TRBJ2-7; V gene: TRBV7-3; CDR3 protein: CASSTTGTGDPYEQYF; CDR3 DNA: TGTGCCAGCAGCACTACCGGGACAGGGGATCCCTACGAGCAGTACTTC
clone size: once; D gene: NA; J gene: TRBJ1-4; V gene: TRBV19; CDR3 protein: CASTLGGVSEKLFF; CDR3 DNA: TGTGCCAGTACCCTCGGAGGGGTTTCTGAAAAACTGTTTTTT
clone size: NA; D gene: NA; J gene: TRBJ1-2; V gene: TRBV6-5; CDR3 protein: CASRTRQNPYGYTF; CDR3 DNA: TGTGCCAGCAGAACACGACAGAACCCGTATGGCTACACCTTC
clone size: NA; D gene: TRBD1; J gene: TRBJ1-2; V gene: TRBV5-1; CDR3 protein: CASSQTGDYGYTF; CDR3 DNA: TGCGCCAGCAGCCAGACAGGGGACTATGGCTACACCTTC
clone size: NA; D gene: TRBD1; J gene: TRBJ1-4; V gene: TRBV30; CDR3 protein: CASKGQFNEKLFF; CDR3 DNA: TGTGCCTCAAAGGGACAGTTTAATGAAAAACTGTTTTTT
clone size: NA; D gene: NA; J gene: TRBJ1-2; V gene: TRBV25-1; CDR3 protein: CASSEFDLDGYTF; CDR3 DNA: TGTGCCAGCAGTGAATTCGACTTGGATGGCTACACCTTC
clone size: NA; D gene: TRBD2; J gene: TRBJ2-1; V gene: TRBV7-2; CDR3 protein: CASSPRLAGFYNEQFF; CDR3 DNA: TGTGCCAGCAGCCCCAGACTAGCGGGGTTCTACAATGAGCAGTTCTTC
clone size: NA; D gene: NA; J gene: TRBJ1-1; V gene: TRBV4-1; CDR3 protein: CASSQVSRRDTEAFF; CDR3 DNA: TGCGCCAGCAGCCAAGTGAGCCGGAGAGACACTGAAGCTTTCTTT
clone size: NA; D gene: NA; J gene: TRBJ1-2; V gene: TRBV6-5; CDR3 protein: CASSYQQSTNYGYTF; CDR3 DNA: TGTGCCAGCAGTTACCAACAGTCGACTAACTATGGCTACACCTTC
clone size: NA; D gene: NA; J gene: TRBJ2-3; V gene: TRBV12-3/TRBV12-4; CDR3 protein: CASSFEGDTQYF; CDR3 DNA: TGTGCCAGCAGTTTTGAGGGAGATACGCAGTATTTT
clone size: NA; D gene: TRBD1; J gene: TRBJ1-5; V gene: TRBV4-2; CDR3 protein: CASSPTEQGYNQPQHF; CDR3 DNA: TGTGCCAGCAGCCCTACCGAACAGGGGTACAATCAGCCCCAGCATTTT
clone size: NA; D gene: NA; J gene: TRBJ2-7; V gene: TRBV3-1/TRBV3-2; CDR3 protein: CASSQFDISYEQYF; CDR3 DNA: TGTGCCAGCAGCCAATTCGACATATCCTACGAGCAGTACTTC
clone size: NA; D gene: NA; J gene: TRBJ2-2; V gene: TRBV30; CDR3 protein: CAWSRGIGNGELFF; CDR3 DNA: TGTGCCTGGAGTAGGGGGATCGGAAACGGGGAGCTGTTTTTT
clone size: NA; D gene: TRBD1; J gene: TRBJ1-6; V gene: TRBV7-2; CDR3 protein: CASTLQTGFWGYWDSPLHF; CDR3 DNA: TGTGCCAGCACCCTTCAGACAGGGTTCTGGGGGTATTGGGATTCACCCCTCCACTTT
clone size: NA; D gene: NA; J gene: TRBJ2-3; V gene: TRBV10-1; CDR3 protein: CASSESRLTDTQYF; CDR3 DNA: TGCGCCAGCAGTGAATCCCGACTCACAGATACGCAGTATTTT
clone size: NA; D gene: TRBD1; J gene: TRBJ1-2; V gene: TRBV18; CDR3 protein: CASHQRTGENYGYTF; CDR3 DNA: TGTGCCAGCCACCAGCGGACAGGGGAAAACTATGGCTACACCTTC
clone size: NA; D gene: TRBD1; J gene: TRBJ2-7; V gene: TRBV6-5; CDR3 protein: CASSQTGVSSYEQYF; CDR3 DNA: TGTGCCAGCAGTCAGACAGGGGTGAGCTCCTACGAGCAGTACTTC
clone size: NA; D gene: NA; J gene: TRBJ1-1; V gene: TRBV25-1; CDR3 protein: CASSESVRVGTEAFF; CDR3 DNA: TGTGCCAGCAGTGAATCGGTCAGGGTTGGCACTGAAGCTTTCTTT
clone size: NA; D gene: NA; J gene: TRBJ2-4; V gene: TRBV6-1; CDR3 protein: CASSGVQGVGGKNIQYF; CDR3 DNA: TGTGCCAGCAGTGGGGTACAGGGCGTTGGAGGCAAAAACATTCAGTACTTC
clone size: NA; D gene: NA; J gene: TRBJ2-3; V gene: TRBV4-1; CDR3 protein: CASSQDNFLTDTQYF; CDR3 DNA: TGCGCCAGCAGCCAAGACAACTTCCTCACAGATACGCAGTATTTT
clone size: NA; D gene: NA; J gene: TRBJ2-2; V gene: TRBV2; CDR3 protein: CASPRRAGELFF; CDR3 DNA: TGTGCCAGCCCTCGACGGGCCGGGGAGCTGTTTTTT
clone size: NA; D gene: NA; J gene: TRBJ2-7; V gene: TRBV5-6; CDR3 protein: CASSSRGSYEQYF; CDR3 DNA: TGTGCCAGCAGCTCTCGGGGCTCCTACGAGCAGTACTTC
clone size: NA; D gene: NA; J gene: TRBJ2-3; V gene: TRBV5-5; CDR3 protein: CASSLLQGLADTQYF; CDR3 DNA: TGTGCCAGCAGTCTGCTCCAGGGGTTGGCAGATACGCAGTATTTT
clone size: NA; D gene: TRBD1; J gene: TRBJ2-7; V gene: TRBV3-1/TRBV3-2; CDR3 protein: CASIIVPGQGYEQYF; CDR3 DNA: TGTGCCAGTATAATCGTTCCGGGACAGGGCTACGAGCAGTACTTC